A single sample gave rise to the 24 T cell receptor beta chains below, sequenced in a study of T cells after yellow fever vaccination. Each CDR3 protein gets one entry after TCRdb re-called the 5' RACE reads with MiXCR. Here the sample spans some 300,000 distinct CDR3 sequences, about 7.8% being singletons. Source: PBMCs, taken roughly seven weeks after the first yellow fever vaccination. The receptors here all came from a man aged 18 to 29 who received the YFV17D yellow fever vaccine.

The chain employs TRBV6-5 and TRBJ2-7; D might be TRBD2 (5 bases). The CDR3 contains 17 residues. CDR1 is MNHEY, CDR2 SVGAGI, per germline. The V gene lost 2 bases and the J gene lost 0 bases, with 17 bases spanning the gap. The CDR3 nucleotides read TGTGCCAGCAGTTACGGTGGTCCGGGAACGCTCTCCTACGAGCAGTACTTC. This sequence encodes CASSYGGPGTLSYEQYF.

Many counts were recorded for this clonotype. This chain joins TRBV3-1 and TRBJ2-5, with D possibly being TRBD2 (6 bases). The CDR3 contains 12 residues. With 3 bases removed from V and 4 bases from J, the gap between germline ends came to 6 bases. The germline V gene has CDR1 LGHDT and CDR2 YNNKEL (reference sequence). CDR3 in amino acids: CASSQGGETQYF. In DNA, the CDR3 is TGTGCCAGCAGCCAGGGGGGAGAGACCCAGTACTTC.

In its sample, this clonotype was seen a few times. The chain uses TRBV19 and TRBJ1-6; a weak D match, TRBD1 (6 bases). Deletions cut 6 bases from V and 0 bases from J, with 15 bases between. Germline V gene lookup returns CDR1 LNHDA and CDR2 SQIVND (reference sequence). There are 17 residues in the CDR3. CDR3 loop: CASRRRGLSSYNSPLHF. As DNA, the CDR3 is TGTGCCAGTAGACGGCGGGGGCTAAGCTCCTATAATTCACCCCTCCACTTT.

This clonotype was observed a few times. The chain is built from TRBV10-3 and TRBJ2-3, with 16 bases that match TRBD2. The V gene's germline CDR1 is ENHRY and CDR2 SYGVKD. The CDR3 loop spans 18 amino acids. J gave up 6 bases and V 5 bases, and 11 bases lay outside the gene matches. The CDR3 DNA follows: TGTGCCATCAGTTCCGCCTGGGGACTAGCGGGGGGGTCCGATACGCAGTATTTT. As protein: CAISSAWGLAGGSDTQYF.

The rearrangement links TRBV5-4 to TRBJ2-5; D remains ambiguous. Germline CDR1 SGHNT, CDR2 YYREEE (reference sequence). Trimming pared 1 base from V and 5 bases from J, leaving 12 bases between. This CDR3 has 14 residues. Here the CDR3 reads CASSLPAVGETQYF. The CDR3 nucleotides read TGTGCCAGCAGCTTGCCGGCAGTTGGGGAGACCCAGTACTTC.

The gene calls are TRBV5-1 and TRBJ2-5; TRBD2 aligns across 10 bases. V dropped 2 bases and J dropped 5; count of bases not matched to a gene: 6. Germline assignment: CDR1 SGHRS and CDR2 YFSETQ. CDR3 size: 15 residues. The CDR3 sequence: CASSFRAGGPETQYF. For the CDR3, the DNA is TGCGCCAGCAGCTTCCGAGCGGGGGGGCCGGAGACCCAGTACTTC.

This clonotype was seen a few times. CDR3 bases: TGTGCCAGCAGCCTAGTGGACAGGGTATACAATGAGCAGTTCTTC. Its protein product is CASSLVDRVYNEQFF. The rearrangement joins TRBV7-9 to TRBJ2-1; 8 nucleotides line up with TRBD1. The J segment lost 4 bases and the V segment lost 5 bases, leaving 7 bases of the junction unmatched. This CDR3 contains 15 residues. Looked up from germline, CDR1 is SEHNR and CDR2 is FQNEAQ (reference sequence).

This clonotype turned up a few times. The chain joins TRBV3-1 to TRBJ2-3; either TRBD1 or TRBD2 may fit D (5 bases each). In germline, CDR1 is LGHDT, CDR2 YNNKEL (reference sequence). The CDR3 contains 14 residues. Between the trimmed V and J ends, which lost 0 bases and 5 bases, there was a span of 9 bases. In nucleotides, the CDR3 is TGTGCCAGCAGCCAAGATGGGGGTGGAGATACGCAGTATTTT. This encodes CASSQDGGGDTQYF.

The chain combines TRBV9 with TRBJ2-1, with 7 bases identical to TRBD2. Unmatched junction bases numbered 6, after V lost 0 bases and J lost 9 bases. This CDR3 is 14 amino acids long. CDR1 and CDR2 (germline): SGDLS, YYNGEE. In DNA, the CDR3 is TGTGCCAGCAGCGTAGGGGGAGGGACTATTGAGCAGTTCTTC. Amino acid sequence: CASSVGGGTIEQFF.

This clonotype was picked up a small number of times. This rearrangement joins TRBV7-3 to TRBJ2-3, with D possibly being TRBD2 (5 bases). Germline CDR1 SGHTA, CDR2 FQGTGA. The CDR3 runs 16 residues. V gave up 3 bases and J gave up 6 bases, with 19 bases separating them. The CDR3 DNA follows: TGTGCCAGCAGCTTTTTCTCGGGATCCAAGTTGGATACGCAGTATTTT. It encodes CASSFFSGSKLDTQYF.

This sequence joins TRBV20-1 and TRBJ2-3; 7 positions match TRBD1. CDR1 is DFQATT and CDR2 is SNEGSKA in the germline V gene (reference sequence). V was clipped by 5 bases and J by 2 bases; unmatched bases: 7. The CDR3 covers 14 residues. The DNA for the CDR3 is TGCAGTGCTCCACCCGGGACAGACACAGATACGCAGTATTTT. This gives the protein CSAPPGTDTDTQYF.

The chain links TRBV7-9 to TRBJ1-4; D unclear. CDR1 and CDR2 (germline): SEHNR, FQNEAQ (reference sequence). This CDR3 has 13 amino acids. The V gene lost 6 bases and the J gene lost 6 bases, with 11 bases spanning the gap. This CDR3 reads CASRTPSDEKLFF. The CDR3 bases are TGTGCCAGCAGAACCCCGTCCGATGAAAAACTGTTTTTT.

The V gene is TRBV6-2 or TRBV6-3, the J gene TRBJ1-6; no reliable D call. V lost 6 bases and J lost 4, with 10 bases in between. Per the germline V gene, CDR1 is MNHEY and CDR2 is SVGEGT. There are 14 residues in the CDR3. CDR3 bases: TGTGCCAGCAGACCCGTCCTGTATAATTCACCCCTCCACTTT. As protein: CASRPVLYNSPLHF.

This clonotype was observed many times. The V call is TRBV11-2, the J call TRBJ2-3; TRBD2 matches at 8 bases. Losses at the gene ends were 5 bases for V and 6 bases for J; bases not matched to a gene: 7. CDR3 size: 14 residues. The germline CDR1 and CDR2 sequences are SGHAT and FQNNGV. CDR3 DNA sequence: TGTGCCAGCAGCCCTTTAGCGGGGATGGATACGCAGTATTTT. Translated, it gives CASSPLAGMDTQYF. Combining the CDR3 with reference TRBV11-2 and TRBJ2-3 gives the whole variable domain EAGVAQSPRYKIIEKRQSVAFWCNPISGHATLYWYQQILGQGPKLLIQFQNNGVVDDSQLPKDRFSAERLKGVDSTLKIQPAKLEDSAVYLCASSPLAGMDTQYFGPGTRLTVL.

The table lists this clonotype with a few counts. The chain links TRBV5-1 to TRBJ2-1; 7 bases agree with TRBD2. V was clipped by 2 bases and J by 8 bases; unmatched bases: 10. This CDR3 region has 15 residues. CDR1 and CDR2 from the germline V gene are SGHRS and YFSETQ. The CDR3 coding sequence is TGCGCCAGCAGCTTCCTATCCGGGGGGAGGGATGAGCAGTTCTTC. Amino acids: CASSFLSGGRDEQFF.

This clonotype has only a few counts. The rearrangement links TRBV5-4 to TRBJ1-6, with a possible D match to TRBD1 (5 bases). The ends were cut back, 1 base at V and 7 bases at J, with 24 bases in the middle. Germline V gene lookup returns CDR1 SGHNT and CDR2 YYREEE (reference sequence). The CDR3 spans 19 residues. The CDR3 DNA sequence: TGTGCCAGCAGCTTGCGGCAGGGAGAGTCCATCTCTAGAAATTCACCCCTCCACTTT. Encoded protein: CASSLRQGESISRNSPLHF. The variable domain in full, with the rest retrieved from reference TRBV5-4 and TRBJ1-6, is ETGVTQSPTHLIKTRGQQVTLRCSSQSGHNTVSWYQQALGQGPQFIFQYYREEENGRGNFPPRFSGLQFPNYSSELNVNALELDDSALYLCASSLRQGESISRNSPLHFGNGTRLTVT.

This clonotype was seen a few times. The gene calls are TRBV12-3 or TRBV12-4 and TRBJ2-1; D is possibly TRBD1 (6 bases). The CDR3 is 14 amino acids. V dropped 6 bases and J dropped 7 bases, with 16 bases sitting between them. CDR3: CASRSIGQRNEQFF. CDR3 bases: TGTGCCAGCAGGAGTATCGGACAGAGGAATGAGCAGTTCTTC.

This clonotype has more than one count but fewer than ten. The chain carries TRBV6-1 and TRBJ1-5, with D possibly TRBD1 on 5 matching bases. This CDR3 spans 16 amino acids. Germline V gene lookup returns CDR1 MNHNS and CDR2 SASEGT. The germline V and J ends were trimmed by 6 bases and 0 bases, with 15 bases remaining between them. CDR3 DNA: TGTGCCAGCAGACCTACCGGGACTGATAGCAATCAGCCCCAGCATTTT. This encodes CASRPTGTDSNQPQHF.

The chain recombines TRBV10-3 with TRBJ1-6; D gene ambiguous. Per germline, CDR1 ENHRY and CDR2 SYGVKD. The germline V and J ends were trimmed by 3 bases and 0 bases, with 9 bases remaining between them. The CDR3 loop spans 16 amino acids. The CDR3 sequence is CAISDVRRSYNSPLHF. CDR3 bases: TGTGCCATCAGTGATGTCCGCCGCTCCTATAATTCACCCCTCCACTTT.

This clonotype was seen repeatedly, ten times or more. Here the CDR3 DNA reads TGCAGTGCTAGATTGGGGGGGGGCACAGATACGCAGTATTTT. It translates to CSARLGGGTDTQYF. The chain carries TRBV20-1 and TRBJ2-3; 7 nucleotides align to TRBD2. From germline, CDR1 is DFQATT and CDR2 SNEGSKA (reference sequence). This CDR3 contains 14 residues. Trimming took 2 bases from V and 1 from J; bases not matched to a gene: 3.

This clonotype was counted between two and nine times. This sequence joins TRBV7-9 and TRBJ1-1; 7 positions match TRBD1. Germline CDR1 and CDR2: SEHNR and FQNEAQ (reference sequence). V was clipped by 6 bases and J by 1 base; unmatched bases: 5. This CDR3 region has 14 residues. CDR3 nucleotides: TGTGCCAGCAGTAAAGGACAGGAGAACACTGAAGCTTTCTTT. Residues: CASSKGQENTEAFF.

The chain carries TRBV11-2 and TRBJ2-3; the D is unclear. From germline, CDR1 is SGHAT and CDR2 FQNNGV. The CDR3 is 16 amino acids. V lost 1 base to trimming and J lost 4 bases, with 15 bases between them. The CDR3 DNA reads TGTGCCAGCAGCTTAGTGGCGGTAGCAGGTGCAGATACGCAGTATTTT. It yields the protein CASSLVAVAGADTQYF.

In DNA form, the CDR3 reads TGTGCCAGCAGTTTAGGACAGGGCTGGTCCCCCCTCCACTTT. It is translated as CASSLGQGWSPLHF. This chain joins TRBV12-3 or TRBV12-4 and TRBJ1-6; 7 nucleotides match TRBD1. This CDR3 has 14 residues. V lost 1 base to trimming and J lost 13 bases; unmatched junction nucleotides: 7.

A word on this clonotype: One junction end disagrees with the germline gene, perhaps due to a read error. The chain employs TRBV20-1 and TRBJ2-1, with 12 bases identical to TRBD2. The CDR3 runs 16 residues. Per germline, CDR1 DFQATT and CDR2 SNEGSKA (reference sequence). Here the CDR3 DNA reads TGCTGTGCTAGATCGACTAGCGGGGGCGCCTACAATGAGCAGTTCTTC. Encoded protein: CCARSTSGGAYNEQFF.